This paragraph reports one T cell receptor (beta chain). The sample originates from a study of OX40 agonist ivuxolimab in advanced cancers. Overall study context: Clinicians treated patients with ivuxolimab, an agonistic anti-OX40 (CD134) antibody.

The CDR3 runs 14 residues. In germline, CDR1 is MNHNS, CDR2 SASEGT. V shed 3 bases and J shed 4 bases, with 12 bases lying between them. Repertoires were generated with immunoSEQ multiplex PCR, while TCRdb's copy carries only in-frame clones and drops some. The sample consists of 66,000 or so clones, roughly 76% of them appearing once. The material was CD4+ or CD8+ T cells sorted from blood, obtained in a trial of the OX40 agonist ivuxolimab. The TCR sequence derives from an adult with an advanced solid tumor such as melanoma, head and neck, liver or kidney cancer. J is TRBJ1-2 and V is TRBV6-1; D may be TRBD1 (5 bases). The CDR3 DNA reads TGTGCCAGCAGTGATATGGGGGAACTCTATGGCTACACCTTC. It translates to CASSDMGELYGYTF.